One and the same sample provided the 11 T cell receptor beta chains below, sequenced in a study of human T cells and chemical hapten exposure. TCRdb re-analysed the RACE reads in MiXCR, keeping a single row per CDR3 protein. Found here are around 330,000 distinct CDR3 sequences, about 5% of them singletons; the top ten hold over 7%. Described time point: pre-sensitization, week 0. Indicated treatment: therapeutic diphenylcyclopropenone sensitization with weekly scalp DPC. This sample comprised whole blood, obtained in connection with sensitization to the hapten diphenylcyclopropenone (DPC). Receptors originate from a woman between 18 and 30 years old with alopecia areata. Some clones in this sample may be carry-over from other donors' samples.

In this sample, this clonotype turned up a few times. The chain uses TRBV28 and TRBJ2-7; D may be TRBD1 (6 bases). With 7 bases removed from V and 4 bases from J, the gap between germline ends came to 14 bases. Germline CDR1 is MDHEN and CDR2 is SYDVKM. This CDR3 is built from 13 residues. The DNA for the CDR3 is TGTGCCAGCATGGCAGGGGCCCGATACGAGCAGTACTTC. Residues: CASMAGARYEQYF.

This clonotype was seen a few times. The rearrangement uses TRBV18 and TRBJ1-5; 7 bases line up with TRBD1. V gave up 5 bases and J gave up 11 bases; unmatched junction bases: 15. This CDR3 is built from 15 residues. From germline, CDR1 is KGHSH and CDR2 LQKENI. The CDR3 protein is CASSFTGDGKGAQHF. CDR3 DNA: TGTGCCAGCTCATTCACAGGGGATGGTAAGGGAGCCCAGCATTTT.

This clonotype has a count of ten or more. V usage is TRBV6-6 and J usage is TRBJ2-5, with D unresolved. CDR3 length: 11 amino acids. The ends were cut back, 4 bases at V and 6 bases at J, with 6 bases in the middle. The germline CDR1 and CDR2 sequences are MNHNY and SVGAGI (reference sequence). The CDR3 nucleotides are TGTGCCAGCAGTTCCTTGAAGACCCAGTACTTC. Protein sequence: CASSSLKTQYF.

This clonotype was picked up many times. In DNA, the CDR3 is TGTGCCAGCAGCGTTAGGTCCAACATTCAGTACTTC. Translated: CASSVRSNIQYF. The J gene is TRBJ2-4, the V gene TRBV7-8; D is uncertain. This CDR3 comprises 12 residues. The germline V gene has CDR1 SGHVS and CDR2 FQNEAQ. Trimming cost V 5 bases and J 7 bases, with 9 bases left between them. The variable domain in full, with the rest retrieved from reference TRBV7-8 and TRBJ2-4, is GAGVSQSPRYKVAKRGQDVALRCDPISGHVSLFWYQQALGQGPEFLTYFQNEAQLDKSGLPSDRFFAERPEGSVSTLKIQRTQQEDSAVYLCASSVRSNIQYFGAGTRLSVL.

This clonotype was recorded only once. V is TRBV10-3 and J is TRBJ2-3; TRBD2 matches 7 bases. V shed 4 bases, J shed 2 bases, and the junction held 6 bases outside the gene matches. CDR1 is ENHRY, CDR2 SYGVKD, per germline. The CDR3 is 15 residues long. CDR3 nucleotide sequence: TGTGCCATCAGTGTGCGGGGGAGCAACACAGATACGCAGTATTTT. Translated: CAISVRGSNTDTQYF.

V gene TRBV7-6 combines with J gene TRBJ2-7; D is undetermined. Looked up from germline, CDR1 is SGHVS and CDR2 is FNYEAQ. This CDR3 comprises 17 residues. Between the trimmed V and J ends, which lost 0 bases and 2 bases, there was a span of 17 bases. The CDR3 DNA sequence: TGTGCCAGCAGCTTAGCACAGCCAGGAACACTGACCTACGAGCAGTACTTC. It is translated as CASSLAQPGTLTYEQYF.

This clonotype has more than one count but fewer than ten. J is TRBJ1-3 and V is TRBV6-5; TRBD1 matches 8 bases. The V segment lost 3 bases and the J segment 0 bases; nucleotides outside the gene matches: 7. Germline lookup yields CDR1 MNHEY and CDR2 SVGAGI. The CDR3 sequence is 17 residues long. CDR3 bases: TGTGCCAGCAGTTATTCCTGGACAGGGTACTCTGGAAACACCATATATTTT. Protein product: CASSYSWTGYSGNTIYF.

This clonotype was picked up a small number of times. The chain couples TRBV5-1 to TRBJ2-5, with D perhaps TRBD1 (6 bases). This CDR3 has 15 amino acids. CDR1 SGHRS and CDR2 YFSETQ come from the germline V gene. V was shortened by 4 bases and J by 5 bases, with 18 bases between the two germline ends. The DNA for the CDR3 is TGCGCCAGCAGCGCGACAGGAGGAATAGCGGAGACCCAGTACTTC. Encoded protein: CASSATGGIAETQYF.

This clonotype was observed many times. An end of the junction differs from the germline gene, which may be a read error. V gene TRBV3-1 combines with J gene TRBJ2-3, with D uncertain. Germline loops: CDR1 LGHDT, CDR2 YNNKEL (reference sequence). The CDR3 consists of 16 residues. CDR3 in DNA: TGTGCCAGCAGCGAAGATATTCCGCCAGAGACAGATACGCAGTATTTT. Protein: CASSEDIPPETDTQYF.

This clonotype appeared many times. The V and J genes are TRBV3-1 and TRBJ1-1; the D gene is possibly TRBD1 (5 bases). CDR3 length: 14 residues. Trimming left V 3 bases short and J 3 bases short, with 11 bases between. Germline V CDR1 and CDR2: LGHDT, YNNKEL (reference sequence). As DNA, the CDR3 is TGTGCCAGCAGCCAGAGCCAGGGCGACACTGAAGCTTTCTTT. Translating it yields CASSQSQGDTEAFF.

This clonotype was detected only a few times. The chain uses TRBV27 and TRBJ1-6, with 9 bases lining up with TRBD1. Germline V gene data show CDR1 as MNHEY and CDR2 as SMNVEV (reference sequence). The ends lost 4 bases at V and 9 bases at J; junction bases unmatched: 10. The CDR3 length is 16 residues. CDR3 residues: CASSSPTGTGRSPLHF. The CDR3 DNA follows: TGTGCCAGCAGTTCGCCGACCGGGACAGGGCGTTCACCCCTCCACTTT.